Given below is one TCR beta chain in context. CDR3 length: 18 amino acids. Germline V gene sequence: CDR1 SGHTA, CDR2 FQGNSA. V was shortened by 5 bases and J by 3 bases, with 25 bases between the two germline ends. This specimen belongs to a study of blood T cell repertoires in COVID-19. Study overall: Samples representing acute and convalescent COVID-19 were sourced from the United States, Italy and Spain. T cells, B-cell-depleted T cells, or PBMCs supplied cDNA or gDNA.

In the source study's methods: Amplification of reference gene primers provided the estimated nucleated cell counts. Using immunoSEQ multiplex PCR, the repertoire was profiled, and TCRdb retains in-frame clones only, with some absent. Clone size and the V and J calls come from that table; the DNA yielded D and trimming. The sample gives 150,000 to 190,000 clones, 65% to 85% of which show up once; approximately 3.7% is in the top ten. The rearrangement joins TRBV7-2 to TRBJ1-2; TRBD1 might be the D (6 bases). Sequenced sample: peripheral blood. The source of this sequence is an elderly woman with acute or convalescent COVID-19. As DNA, the CDR3 is TGTGCCAGCAGCCCGCTCAACCTACAGGGCGAACGGGACTATGGCTACACCTTC. This encodes CASSPLNLQGERDYGYTF.